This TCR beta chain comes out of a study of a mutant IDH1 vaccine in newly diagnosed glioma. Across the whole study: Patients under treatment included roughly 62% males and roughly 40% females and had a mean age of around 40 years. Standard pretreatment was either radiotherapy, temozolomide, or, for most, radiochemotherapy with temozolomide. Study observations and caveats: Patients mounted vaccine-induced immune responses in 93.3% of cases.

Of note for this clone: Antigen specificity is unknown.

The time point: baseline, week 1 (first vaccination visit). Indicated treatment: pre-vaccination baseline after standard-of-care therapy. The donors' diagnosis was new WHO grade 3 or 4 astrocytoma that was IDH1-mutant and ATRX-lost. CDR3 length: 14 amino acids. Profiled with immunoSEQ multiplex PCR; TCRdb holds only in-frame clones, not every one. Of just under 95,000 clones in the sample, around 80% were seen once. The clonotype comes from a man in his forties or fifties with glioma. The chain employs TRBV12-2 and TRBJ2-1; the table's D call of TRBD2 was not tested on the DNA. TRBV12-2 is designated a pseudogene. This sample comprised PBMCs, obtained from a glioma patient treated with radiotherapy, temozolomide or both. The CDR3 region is CASRLASSYNEQFF. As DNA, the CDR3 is TGTGCAAGTCGCTTAGCGAGCTCCTACAATGAGCAGTTCTTC.